The rows below give T cell receptor beta chains drawn from one sample of a study of response to subunit inactivated influenza vaccine. MiXCR, run by TCRdb on the RT-PCR reads, gives a single entry per CDR3 protein. The sample has 500,000 to 750,000 distinct CDR3 sequences, 12% to 15% seen once. The material was PBMCs from blood, obtained 11 to 12 days after vaccination. The receptors were sampled from a man aged 50-59 years who received an inactivated influenza vaccine. CDR3s include the opening cysteine and the closing phenylalanine or tryptophan. Fields, in order: clone size, V gene, J gene, D gene, CDR3 length, CDR3 protein, CDR3 DNA. The D gene is left open where the match is weak. A row's size may be missing; if present it is once, few, many or a size class.

abundance: NA
v_gene: TRBV4-2
j_gene: TRBJ2-7
d_gene: TRBD2
len: 13
CDR3aa: CASSQTSGDEQYF
CDR3nt: TGTGCCAGCAGCCAAACTAGCGGGGACGAGCAGTACTTC

abundance: NA
v_gene: TRBV5-1
j_gene: TRBJ1-1
d_gene: TRBD1
len: 16
CDR3aa: CASSRGQGSMNTEAFF
CDR3nt: TGCGCCAGCAGCCGAGGACAGGGGTCCATGAACACTGAAGCTTTCTTT

abundance: few
v_gene: TRBV6-2/TRBV6-3
j_gene: TRBJ2-2
d_gene: NA
len: 16
CDR3aa: CASSAWGRRRTGELFF
CDR3nt: TGTGCCAGCAGTGCCTGGGGACGCCGCCGAACCGGGGAGCTGTTTTTT

abundance: NA
v_gene: TRBV4-3
j_gene: TRBJ2-7
d_gene: NA
len: 16
CDR3aa: CASSQDLVVSGYEQYF
CDR3nt: TGCGCCAGCAGCCAAGATCTGGTGGTGTCGGGCTACGAGCAGTACTTC

abundance: NA
v_gene: TRBV20-1
j_gene: TRBJ2-1
d_gene: NA
len: 15
CDR3aa: CSALSGTGSYNEQFF
CDR3nt: TGCAGTGCTCTCTCCGGGACTGGCTCCTACAATGAGCAGTTCTTC

abundance: NA
v_gene: TRBV28
j_gene: TRBJ2-1
d_gene: NA
len: 14
CDR3aa: CASRRTSQGHEQFF
CDR3nt: TGTGCCAGCAGGAGAACCTCACAGGGTCATGAGCAGTTCTTC

abundance: few
v_gene: TRBV12-3/TRBV12-4
j_gene: TRBJ1-4
d_gene: TRBD1
len: 14
CDR3aa: CASSLWDREEKLFF
CDR3nt: TGTGCCAGCAGTTTATGGGACAGGGAAGAAAAACTGTTTTTT

abundance: many
v_gene: TRBV15
j_gene: TRBJ2-4
d_gene: NA
len: 17
CDR3aa: CATSGRHSGVAKNIQYF
CDR3nt: TGTGCCACCAGCGGGAGGCATTCAGGGGTAGCCAAAAACATTCAGTACTTC

abundance: few
v_gene: TRBV28
j_gene: TRBJ2-3
d_gene: NA
len: 14
CDR3aa: CASSFPGPTDTQYF
CDR3nt: TGTGCCAGCAGTTTCCCGGGCCCCACAGATACGCAGTATTTT

abundance: few
v_gene: TRBV20-1
j_gene: TRBJ2-5
d_gene: TRBD1
len: 15
CDR3aa: CSASRDRGLWETQYF
CDR3nt: TGCAGTGCTAGCCGCGACAGGGGGCTTTGGGAGACCCAGTACTTC